This TCR beta chain was obtained from a study of blood T cell repertoires in COVID-19. Data came from immunoSEQ multiplex PCR; TCRdb stores just in-frame clones and leaves some out. Of some 150,000 clones in the sample, 80% to 90% are singletons; the top ten hold approximately 2.8%. V lost 5 bases and J lost 7, with 12 bases in between. The CDR3 has 13 residues. Germline loops: CDR1 LGHNA, CDR2 YSLEER. Material for sequencing was peripheral blood. This clonotype originated in a woman aged 55-70 years with active COVID-19. V is TRBV4-3 and J is TRBJ2-1; maybe TRBD1 (6 bases). The CDR3 reads CASSSFRGNEQFF. Here the CDR3 DNA reads TGCGCCAGCAGCTCATTCAGGGGAAATGAGCAGTTCTTC.